This is a list of T cell receptor beta chains from one sample in a study of control samples from healthy donors and cancer patients. Sequencing used immunoSEQ multiplex PCR; TCRdb keeps in-frame clones, though not all of them. Seen here are about 58,000 clones, about 89% observed once, and the top ten hold approximately 12%. The sample consisted of PBMCs. The receptor source for this set is a woman aged 60 to 75 with lung cancer. Each CDR3 is given with its conserved first and last residue. D genes are given only for firm matches. Rows may omit the clone size; those that give it use once, few, many or a size class.

J gene | V gene | clone size | D gene | CDR3 protein | CDR3 DNA
TRBJ2-1 | TRBV28 | . | TRBD2 | CASSSGGGYNEQFF | TGTGCCAGCAGCTCGGGGGGGGGTTACAATGAGCAGTTCTTC
TRBJ1-4 | TRBV10-2 | . | . | CASSGRSRGANEKLFF | TGCGCCAGCAGTGGTCGATCACGCGGGGCTAATGAAAAACTGTTTTTT
TRBJ2-7 | TRBV27 | . | TRBD2 | CASSLSGGSWEYF | TGTGCCAGCAGTTTATCAGGCGGGAGTTGGGAGTACTTC
TRBJ1-1 | TRBV6-2/TRBV6-3 | few | . | CASSILGSAFF | TGTGCCAGCAGTATACTTGGTTCAGCTTTCTTT
TRBJ2-2 | TRBV5-1 | . | . | CASSLASSNTGELFF | TGCGCCAGCAGCTTGGCTAGTTCTAACACCGGGGAGCTGTTTTTT
TRBJ2-6 | TRBV24-1 | . | . | CATSDLGSGANVLTF | TGTGCCACCAGTGATCTAGGGTCTGGGGCCAACGTCCTGACTTTC
TRBJ1-5 | TRBV2 | . | . | CASSDYSNQPQHF | TGTGCCAGCAGTGACTATAGCAATCAGCCCCAGCATTTT
TRBJ2-3 | TRBV10-3 | . | . | CAISESSFRGHNTDTQYF | TGTGCCATCAGTGAGTCTTCATTCCGCGGACATAACACAGATACGCAGTATTTT
TRBJ2-7 | TRBV20-1 | . | . | CSVSGNYEQYF | TGCAGTGTGTCGGGGAACTACGAGCAGTACTTC
TRBJ2-1 | TRBV9 | . | . | CASSVGASSYNEQFF | TGTGCCAGCAGCGTAGGGGCGAGCTCCTACAATGAGCAGTTCTTC
TRBJ2-1 | TRBV25-1 | . | . | CASSDNAGAGYNEQFF | TGTGCCAGCAGTGATAACGCAGGGGCGGGATACAATGAGCAGTTCTTC
TRBJ1-5 | TRBV28 | . | . | CASRGSGGRGQPQHF | TGTGCCAGCAGGGGGAGCGGGGGGCGCGGTCAGCCCCAGCATTTT
TRBJ1-2 | TRBV6-1 | . | . | CASSEASGRGEGYTF | TGTGCCAGCAGTGAAGCTAGCGGCAGAGGGGAAGGCTACACCTTC
TRBJ2-7 | TRBV11-2 | . | . | CASSPGIGYEQYF | TGTGCCAGCAGCCCCGGGATCGGCTACGAGCAGTACTTC
TRBJ2-5 | TRBV2 | . | . | CASSDGRGWETQYF | TGTGCCAGCAGTGACGGCAGGGGCTGGGAGACCCAGTACTTC
TRBJ1-4 | TRBV27 | . | TRBD1 | CASSLGPSPGGLVF | TGTGCCAGCAGTTTAGGACCCAGCCCAGGGGGGTTGGTTTTT
TRBJ1-1 | TRBV18 | . | . | CASSKTEMNTEAFF | TGTGCCAGCTCAAAAACAGAAATGAACACTGAAGCTTTCTTT
TRBJ2-3 | TRBV30 | . | TRBD2 | CAWSVLARRTDTQYF | TGTGCCTGGAGTGTACTAGCGAGGAGAACAGATACGCAGTATTTT
TRBJ1-1 | TRBV15 | . | . | CATSRDPRGSMNTEAFF | TGTGCCACCAGCAGAGATCCCAGGGGCAGCATGAACACTGAAGCTTTCTTT
TRBJ2-5 | TRBV5-1 | few | . | CASSSQETQYF | TGCGCCAGCAGCTCCCAAGAGACCCAGTACTTC
TRBJ1-5 | TRBV27 | . | TRBD1 | CASSHRDSAPRPQHF | TGCGCCAGCAGCCACCGGGACAGCGCGCCCCGGCCCCAGCATTTT